The clone carrying this T cell receptor (beta chain) came up many times. Its matching antigen is unknown. No donor was unhealthy or non-Caucasian. This entry is derived from a study of identical twins. Study observations and caveats: Cross-sectional statistics, not tracking of the same donors, supported the conclusions. Insertions were reduced in abundant cord blood beta clonotypes but not in memory repertoires.

The CDR3 is 16 residues long. Germline lookup yields CDR1 LGHNA and CDR2 YSLEER. The ends were cut back, 0 bases at V and 2 bases at J, with 13 bases in the middle. TCRdb passed the 5' RACE reads through MiXCR, listing each CDR3 protein once. The sample comprises some 590,000 distinct CDR3 sequences, nearly 10% of which are singletons, and around 3.2% rests with the top ten. These data were likewise used in another study, on yellow fever vaccine responses in identical twins.

This chain links TRBV4-3 with TRBJ2-5, with D perhaps TRBD2 (5 bases). This receptor was obtained from a woman aged 18-35 years in good health. Sequencing was performed on PBMCs. The CDR3 nucleotides read TGCGCCAGCAGCCAAGATTCGCTAGCAGATCAAGAGACCCAGTACTTC. Residues: CASSQDSLADQETQYF.